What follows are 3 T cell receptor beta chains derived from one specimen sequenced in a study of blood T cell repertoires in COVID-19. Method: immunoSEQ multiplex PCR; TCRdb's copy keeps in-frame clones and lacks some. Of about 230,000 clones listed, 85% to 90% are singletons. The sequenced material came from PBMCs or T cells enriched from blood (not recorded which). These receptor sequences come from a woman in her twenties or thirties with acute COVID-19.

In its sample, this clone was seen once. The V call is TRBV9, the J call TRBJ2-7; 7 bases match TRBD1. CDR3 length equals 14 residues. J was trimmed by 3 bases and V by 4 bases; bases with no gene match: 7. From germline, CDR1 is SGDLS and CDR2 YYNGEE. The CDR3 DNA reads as TGTGCCAGCAGCACGGGACAGACAGTCTACGAGCAGTACTTC. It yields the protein CASSTGQTVYEQYF.

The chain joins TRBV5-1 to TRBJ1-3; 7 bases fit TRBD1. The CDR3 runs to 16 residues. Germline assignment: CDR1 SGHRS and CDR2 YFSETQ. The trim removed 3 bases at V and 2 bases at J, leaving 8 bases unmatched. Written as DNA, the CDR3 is TGCGCCAGCAGCTGGACCGGGACAGAGACTGGAAACACCATATATTTT. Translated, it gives CASSWTGTETGNTIYF.

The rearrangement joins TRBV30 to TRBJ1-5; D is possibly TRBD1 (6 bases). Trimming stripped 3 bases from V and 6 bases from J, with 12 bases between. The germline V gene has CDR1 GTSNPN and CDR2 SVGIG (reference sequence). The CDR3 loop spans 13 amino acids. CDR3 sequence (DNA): TGTGCCTGGAGCAGAACAGGGCTTCAGCCCCAGCATTTT. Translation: CAWSRTGLQPQHF.